The 30 T cell receptor beta chains presented below share a single source sample, sequenced in a study of T cell changes during pregnancy in multiple sclerosis. TCRdb keeps only in-frame clones here, not all; method: immunoSEQ multiplex PCR. The repertoire holds 50,000 to 65,000 clones, 88% seen once, with approximately 1.7% in the top ten. The sequences come from peripheral blood, collected in the first trimester of pregnancy. The receptors were sampled from a female donor with multiple sclerosis, enrolled in a pregnancy study.

This clone has only one observation. The chain employs TRBV9 and TRBJ1-1, with D hard to call. The CDR3 contains 15 residues. The V and J ends lost 0 bases and 8 bases respectively, with 17 bases between them. Germline CDR1 is SGDLS and CDR2 is YYNGEE. The CDR3 DNA follows: TGTGCCAGCAGCGTAGGCGGATCTTCCTCTCGCGAAGCTTTCTTT. It translates to CASSVGGSSSREAFF.

This chain uses TRBV4-1 with TRBJ2-3; no clear D. V lost 2 bases and J 5 bases, leaving 11 bases between the germline ends. Germline CDR1 and CDR2: MGHRA and YSYEKL. The CDR3 spans 14 residues. CDR3 in amino acids: CASSQTGPGDTQYF. The CDR3 DNA is TGCGCCAGCAGCCAAACTGGTCCCGGAGATACGCAGTATTTT.

The chain carries TRBV7-6 and TRBJ1-1; D is perhaps TRBD1 (5 bases). This CDR3 spans 14 amino acids. V dropped 0 bases and J dropped 4 bases, with 9 bases sitting between them. From germline, CDR1 is SGHVS and CDR2 FNYEAQ. The CDR3 loop is CASSLAGGGTEAFF. The CDR3 DNA sequence: TGTGCCAGCAGCTTAGCCGGGGGAGGCACTGAAGCTTTCTTT.

This chain connects TRBV19 to TRBJ2-7; TRBD2 agrees at 9 bases. Looked up from germline, CDR1 is LNHDA and CDR2 is SQIVND (reference sequence). The CDR3 spans 13 residues. Losses at the gene ends were 3 bases for V and 6 bases for J; bases not matched to a gene: 3. DNA of the CDR3: TGTGCCAGTAGTATGGCGGGAGGGATCGAGCAGTACTTC. This encodes CASSMAGGIEQYF.

This clone has just one count. The rearrangement links TRBV19 to TRBJ1-1, with D perhaps TRBD1 (6 bases). CDR1 and CDR2 (germline): LNHDA, SQIVND (reference sequence). Between the trimmed V and J ends, which lost 5 bases and 3 bases, there was a span of 16 bases. This CDR3 has 15 amino acids. CDR3 nucleotides: TGTGCCAGTAGTCCCGGTGCGGGGGCGGACACTGAAGCTTTCTTT. This codes for CASSPGAGADTEAFF.

This chain joins TRBV29-1 and TRBJ1-1, with 7 bases matching TRBD1. With V trimmed by 7 bases and J by 1 base, 6 bases remained unmatched. The V gene's germline CDR1 is SQVTM and CDR2 ANQGSEA. The CDR3 is 13 amino acids. The CDR3 is CSALTGRNTEAFF. CDR3 in DNA: TGCAGCGCCTTGACAGGGAGGAACACTGAAGCTTTCTTT.

This clone was observed a single time. CDR3 coding DNA: TGCGCCAGCAGCCCAGGGGGAACTGAAGCTTTCTTT. Translation gives CASSPGGTEAFF. The J gene is TRBJ1-1, the V gene TRBV5-1, with TRBD1 identical over 7 bases. This CDR3 has 12 residues. V was pared by 4 bases and J by 5 bases, with 2 bases of the junction left unmatched. CDR1 and CDR2 from the germline V gene are SGHRS and YFSETQ.

This CDR3 is CASSEGTSERDTQYF. The CDR3 region has the DNA TGTGCCAGCAGTGAAGGGACTAGCGAGAGAGATACGCAGTATTTT. The V and J genes are TRBV6-4 and TRBJ2-3; 10 nucleotides agree with TRBD2. Germline trimming cut 3 bases from V and 5 bases from J; bases unmatched to any gene: 5. CDR3 length equals 15 residues. Germline assignment: CDR1 MRHNA and CDR2 SNTAGT.

This clone was detected a few times. This chain links TRBV7-9 with TRBJ1-1; possible D gene TRBD1, 6 bases. The germline CDR1 and CDR2 sequences are SEHNR and FQNEAQ (reference sequence). V lost 3 bases and J lost 7, with 12 bases in between. CDR3 size: 13 residues. The CDR3 reads CASSFGPDSEAFF. DNA for the CDR3: TGTGCCAGCAGCTTCGGACCGGACAGTGAAGCTTTCTTT.

The V and J genes are TRBV5-1 and TRBJ2-3; TRBD2 aligns across 14 bases. The germline V gene encodes CDR1 SGHRS and CDR2 YFSETQ. This CDR3 has 18 amino acids. V shed 1 base and J 3 bases; nucleotides not matched to a gene: 7. CDR3 residues: CASSLTGTSGSKTDTQYF. CDR3 DNA sequence: TGCGCCAGCAGCTTGACGGGGACTAGCGGGAGTAAAACAGATACGCAGTATTTT. Looking up the rest from reference TRBV5-1 and TRBJ2-3 gives the full variable domain: KAGVTQTPRYLIKTRGQQVTLSCSPISGHRSVSWYQQTPGQGLQFLFEYFSETQRNKGNFPGRFSGRQFSNSRSEMNVSTLELGDSALYLCASSLTGTSGSKTDTQYFGPGTRLTVL.

The chain employs TRBV19 and TRBJ2-7, with 11 nucleotides matching TRBD2. The CDR3 is 16 amino acids. The V and J ends lost 3 bases and 4 bases, in that order; junction bases with no gene match: 8. CDR1 is LNHDA, CDR2 SQIVND, per germline (reference sequence). DNA of the CDR3: TGTGCCAGTAGTATGGGTACTAGCGGGAGAAGGTACGAGCAGTACTTC. Its protein is CASSMGTSGRRYEQYF.

The gene calls are TRBV4-2 and TRBJ2-1, with TRBD2 identical over 12 bases. The trim removed 1 base at V and 7 bases at J, leaving 8 bases unmatched. The CDR3 loop spans 17 amino acids. Germline V CDR1 and CDR2: LGHNA, YNFKEQ. The CDR3 DNA reads as TGTGCCAGCAGCCAAGGGACTAGCGGGGCCCCTAGAAATGAGCAGTTCTTC. Amino acids: CASSQGTSGAPRNEQFF.

The chain carries TRBV18 and TRBJ2-1; 12 bases map to TRBD2. Germline CDR1 and CDR2: KGHSH and LQKENI. This CDR3 has 15 amino acids. V lost 3 bases, J lost 4 bases, and 1 base stayed unmatched. The DNA of the CDR3 is TGTGCCAGCTCACCCCTAGCGGGAGGGTACAATGAGCAGTTCTTC. This encodes CASSPLAGGYNEQFF.

V usage is TRBV2 and J usage is TRBJ2-1; maybe TRBD1 (6 bases). Germline loops: CDR1 SNHLY, CDR2 FYNNEI. This CDR3 comprises 13 residues. V was cut by 7 bases and J by 7 bases, with 14 bases left in between. The CDR3 DNA follows: TGTGCCAGCACGGCACAGGGAAGAAATGAGCAGTTCTTC. It encodes CASTAQGRNEQFF.

The V gene is TRBV4-1, the J gene TRBJ1-2, with 7 bases identical to TRBD1. CDR1 and CDR2 from the germline V gene are MGHRA and YSYEKL. The CDR3 sequence is 14 residues long. Losses at the gene ends were 2 bases for V and 4 bases for J; bases not matched to a gene: 4. The CDR3: CASSQPDRVYGYTF. The CDR3 DNA follows: TGCGCCAGCAGCCAACCTGACAGGGTCTATGGCTACACCTTC.

The rearrangement joins TRBV2 to TRBJ2-7; TRBD2 matches at 10 bases. The germline V gene has CDR1 SNHLY and CDR2 FYNNEI. Germline trimming cut 8 bases from V and 5 bases from J; bases unmatched to any gene: 3. The CDR3 has 12 residues. For the CDR3, the DNA is TGTGCCAGCTTTCTAGCGGGAGACGAGCAGTACTTC. Protein product: CASFLAGDEQYF.

The J gene is TRBJ1-5, the V gene TRBV6-5; 7 nucleotides align to TRBD1. This CDR3 has 14 amino acids. V shed 2 bases and J 6 bases; nucleotides not matched to a gene: 4. CDR1 MNHEY and CDR2 SVGAGI come from the germline V gene. For the CDR3, the DNA is TGTGCCAGCAGTTACAACAGGGGAGGTCAGCCCCAGCATTTT. This gives the protein CASSYNRGGQPQHF.

The sample holds a few counts of this clone. The V and J genes are TRBV4-1 and TRBJ1-1, with 7 nucleotides matching TRBD1. Unmatched junction bases numbered 4, after V lost 1 base and J lost 5 bases. CDR3 length equals 14 residues. From germline, CDR1 is MGHRA and CDR2 YSYEKL. The CDR3 bases are TGCGCCAGCAGCCAAGGACAGGGCGAGACTGAAGCTTTCTTT. Residues: CASSQGQGETEAFF.

The chain combines TRBV4-3 with TRBJ2-3, with D maybe TRBD1 (5 bases). The ends were cut back, 0 bases at V and 3 bases at J, with 13 bases in the middle. CDR3 length: 16 amino acids. Germline assignment: CDR1 LGHNA and CDR2 YSLEER. The CDR3 loop is CASSQEIGRVTDTQYF. In DNA, the CDR3 is TGCGCCAGCAGCCAAGAGATCGGCAGGGTTACAGATACGCAGTATTTT.

The CDR3 DNA reads as TGTGCCAGCTCAAGGCAGGTGAACACTGAAGCTTTCTTT. Translated: CASSRQVNTEAFF. The chain uses TRBV18 and TRBJ1-1, with unresolved D. This CDR3 has 13 amino acids. In germline, CDR1 is KGHSH, CDR2 LQKENI. Trimming shortened V by 5 bases and J by 0 bases, and 7 bases separated the two germline ends.

This clone was detected once. The genes are TRBV7-2 and TRBJ2-3; the D is unclear. Germline values: CDR1 SGHTA, CDR2 FQGNSA. This CDR3 comprises 14 residues. V shed 5 bases and J shed 4 bases, with 13 bases lying between them. DNA for the CDR3: TGTGCCAGCAGCCAGATGGCTTACCCAGATACGCAGTATTTT. Protein: CASSQMAYPDTQYF.

The CDR3 protein is CASSLEAGELNEKLFF. The CDR3 coding sequence is TGTGCCAGCAGTTTAGAGGCGGGGGAACTTAATGAAAAACTGTTTTTT. The chain carries TRBV28 and TRBJ1-4; a possible D gene is TRBD1 (5 bases). The CDR3 has 16 amino acids. Germline CDR1 MDHEN, CDR2 SYDVKM. Trimming removed 2 bases at V and 4 bases at J, with 14 bases between.

This chain links TRBV4-1 with TRBJ2-1, with D tentatively TRBD2 (6 bases). Trimming cost V 1 base and J 12 bases, with 13 bases left between them. Germline CDR1 and CDR2: MGHRA and YSYEKL. CDR3 size: 13 residues. CDR3 DNA: TGCGCCAGCAGCCAAGTCGGGGGAATAGGGCAGTTCTTC. This encodes CASSQVGGIGQFF.

The rearrangement links TRBV28 to TRBJ2-2, with 7 bases fitting TRBD2. The CDR3 is 15 amino acids. CDR1 MDHEN and CDR2 SYDVKM come from the germline V gene. Germline trimming cut 4 bases from V and 2 bases from J; bases unmatched to any gene: 4. CDR3 amino acids: CASSSPGLNTGELFF. The CDR3 DNA reads TGTGCCAGCAGTTCTCCGGGACTAAACACCGGGGAGCTGTTTTTT.

This chain links TRBV7-3 with TRBJ2-7; 16 positions match TRBD2. From germline, CDR1 is SGHTA and CDR2 FQGTGA. The length of the CDR3 is 15 residues. V shed 4 bases and J 7 bases; nucleotides not matched to a gene: 4. CDR3 coding DNA: TGTGCCAGCAGCTCGGGACTAGCGGGAGGGTCGGAGCAGTACTTC. Its protein product is CASSSGLAGGSEQYF.

J is TRBJ1-1 and V is TRBV30; no reliable D call. Trimming took off 1 base at V and 11 bases at J, with 14 bases between the two ends. Germline V gene sequence: CDR1 GTSNPN, CDR2 SVGIG (reference sequence). There are 12 residues in the CDR3. The chain's CDR3 is CAWSGSIVSAFF. The DNA for the CDR3 is TGTGCCTGGAGTGGGAGCATCGTTTCGGCTTTCTTT.

The chain is built from TRBV28 and TRBJ1-4; 8 bases are a match to TRBD1. Trimming took 5 bases from V and 0 from J; bases not matched to a gene: 8. The CDR3 contains 17 residues. Germline V lookup: CDR1 MDHEN, CDR2 SYDVKM. CDR3 protein: CASSPLGQGATNEKLFF. The CDR3, as DNA: TGTGCCAGCAGTCCCCTAGGACAGGGCGCAACTAATGAAAAACTGTTTTTT.

This clone was recorded only once. The CDR3 region has the DNA TGTGCCAGCAGTAGCGACAGGGGAGGTACTGAAGCTTTCTTT. This codes for CASSSDRGGTEAFF. The J gene is TRBJ1-1, the V gene TRBV6-5, with TRBD1 identical over 8 bases. The CDR3 contains 14 residues. Trimming took 5 bases from V and 5 from J; bases not matched to a gene: 7. Per the germline V gene, CDR1 is MNHEY and CDR2 is SVGAGI.

The genes are TRBV6-1 and TRBJ1-2, with D possibly matching TRBD1 (5 bases). The CDR3 is 14 amino acids. The V gene's germline CDR1 is MNHNS and CDR2 SASEGT. The V and J ends lost 1 base and 2 bases respectively, with 8 bases between them. CDR3 loop: CASSEDRQNYGYTF. Here the CDR3 DNA reads TGTGCCAGCAGTGAAGACCGACAGAACTATGGCTACACCTTC.

The rearrangement uses TRBV6-5 and TRBJ1-5, with 10 bases that match TRBD1. CDR3 length equals 14 residues. The germline V gene encodes CDR1 MNHEY and CDR2 SVGAGI. J lost 5 bases, V lost 5 bases, and 3 bases had no gene match. The CDR3 protein is CASSPDRGYQPQHF. The CDR3, as DNA: TGTGCCAGCAGTCCGGACAGGGGGTATCAGCCCCAGCATTTT.